This record looks at one TCR beta chain sequence and its context. The method was immunoSEQ multiplex PCR; TCRdb's version includes in-frame clones alone and lacks a portion of them. The repertoire holds some 370,000 clones, with around 90% as singletons. These data come from a study of blood T cell repertoires in COVID-19. About the research overall: The United States, Italy and Spain provided the acute and convalescent COVID-19 samples. Nucleic acid was either cDNA or gDNA, and it came from T cells, B-cell-depleted T cells, or PBMCs.

Sequencing was done on a sample of peripheral blood. The source of this sequence is a middle-aged man with acute or convalescent COVID-19.

The CDR3, as DNA: TGTGCCAGCAGTGAGCTAGCGGGAGAGGACACCGGGGAGCTGTTTTTT. Translating gives CASSELAGEDTGELFF. V and J are TRBV6-1 and TRBJ2-2, with 10 bases that match TRBD2. The germline V gene has CDR1 MNHNS and CDR2 SASEGT. This CDR3 spans 16 amino acids. J lost 3 bases, V lost 3 bases, and 4 bases had no gene match.